The rows below give T cell receptor beta chains drawn from one sample of a study of regulatory T cells in long-lasting Graves disease. TCRdb used MiXCR to reprocess the multiplex PCR reads, holding one entry per CDR3 protein. The sample has 450,000 to 600,000 distinct CDR3 sequences; 15% to 20% are singletons. The same sample was also studied in work on T cells in Graves' hyperthyroidism and ophthalmopathy.

This material consisted of peripheral blood mononuclear cells (PBMCs), taken at new diagnosis, from a patient treated with antithyroid drugs. These receptors all stem from a man aged 35-49 years with Graves disease. CDR3s leave out the opening cysteine and the closing phenylalanine or tryptophan.

V: TRBV5-1; J: TRBJ1-1; CDR3: ASSLDGQGSEAF
V: TRBV7-9; J: TRBJ2-1; CDR3: ASSLVASNEQF
V: TRBV2; J: TRBJ1-2; CDR3: ASSEGQGFSGYT
V: TRBV20-1; J: TRBJ2-1; CDR3: SASWLYNEQF
V: TRBV27; J: TRBJ2-7; CDR3: ASSLARQGSEQY
V: TRBV19; J: TRBJ1-2; CDR3: ASSIAAAAYGYT
V: TRBV29-1; J: TRBJ1-6; CDR3: SVADGLGSPLH
V: TRBV12-3/TRBV12-4; J: TRBJ2-7; CDR3: ASRNSGTGAYEQY
V: TRBV20-1; J: TRBJ2-2; CDR3: SARDRWRSTGELF
V: TRBV20-1; J: TRBJ2-2; CDR3: SAPLQAGRPGELF
V: TRBV20-1; J: TRBJ1-1; CDR3: SARTGGQRNTEAF
V: TRBV24-1; J: TRBJ2-1; CDR3: ATSDLTGYNGPKQF
V: TRBV19; J: TRBJ1-1; CDR3: ASSMVGWTEAF
V: TRBV12-3/TRBV12-4; J: TRBJ1-1; CDR3: ASSFRTGNTEAF
V: TRBV20-1; J: TRBJ2-4; CDR3: SARPRDGAKNIQY
V: TRBV11-2; J: TRBJ1-1; CDR3: ASSLGRYTEAF
V: TRBV6-1; J: TRBJ2-7; CDR3: ASPQDGILSYEQY
V: TRBV7-9; J: TRBJ2-3; CDR3: ASSSRGDNTDTQY
V: TRBV28; J: TRBJ1-2; CDR3: ASSPPGAYGYT
V: TRBV28; J: TRBJ2-7; CDR3: ASSLSFAEQY
V: TRBV6-2/TRBV6-3; J: TRBJ2-1; CDR3: ASTPGTSGTDSYNEQF
V: TRBV25-1; J: TRBJ2-1; CDR3: ASSARTDNEQF
V: TRBV30; J: TRBJ1-1; CDR3: AWSVKTEAF
V: TRBV30; J: TRBJ1-4; CDR3: AWRRTGVSEKLF
V: TRBV27; J: TRBJ2-1; CDR3: ASVAGDSSYNEQF
V: TRBV4-1; J: TRBJ2-1; CDR3: ASSQDPAVWSGSGNEQL
V: TRBV5-1; J: TRBJ2-3; CDR3: ASSLLADRTDTQY
V: TRBV7-9; J: TRBJ2-5; CDR3: ASSLGRTPQETQY